This TCR beta chain was found in a study of blood T cell repertoires in COVID-19. This CDR3 contains 13 residues. Germline-derived CDR1 and CDR2 are SGHKS and YYEKEE (reference sequence). Trimming pared 0 bases from V and 5 bases from J, leaving 6 bases between. TCRdb's copy holds only in-frame clones and misses some; the assay was immunoSEQ multiplex PCR. Of some 130,000 clones in the sample, approximately 88% were seen once. The chain has TRBV5-5 and TRBJ1-5; D gene ambiguous. Sequenced: peripheral blood. The receptor was derived from a man aged 50 or older with acute or convalescent COVID-19. The CDR3 loop is CASSLGIDQPQHF. The DNA of the CDR3 is TGTGCCAGCAGCTTGGGCATAGATCAGCCCCAGCATTTT.